This T cell receptor beta chain comes out of a study of vaccination effects on CD4 cells after COVID-19. The table came from immunoSEQ multiplex PCR; TCRdb's copy has only in-frame clones and leaves some out. The sample contains tens of thousands of clones, roughly 80% of which appear only once. V shed 5 bases, J shed 1 base, and the junction held 1 base outside the gene matches. This CDR3 contains 13 residues. As to this clone: Its antigen is not known. Other DNA sequences from this sample encode an identical CDR3 as well.

Study-level findings and limits: The study had few convalescent patients and no early post-infection timepoints.

Viral peptide pool expansion of antigen-specific CD4+ T cells preceded sequencing in the ViraFEST assay. When less than 11 days of culture had elapsed, CD4+ T cells were isolated. IL-2 at approximately 9.7 IU/ml and peptides at roughly 10 ug/ml were added to cultured PBMC, about 1.8 million per well. Sequenced material: CD4+ T cells from PBMCs cultured with HCoV-229E spike peptides, taken before COVID-19 vaccination. The chain uses TRBV12-3 or TRBV12-4 and TRBJ1-1, with 7 nucleotides matching TRBD1. The sequence was collected from a human donor who received a COVID-19 vaccine. CDR3 protein: CASSRQGNTEAFF. DNA of the CDR3: TGTGCCAGCAGTCGACAGGGGAACACTGAAGCTTTCTTT.